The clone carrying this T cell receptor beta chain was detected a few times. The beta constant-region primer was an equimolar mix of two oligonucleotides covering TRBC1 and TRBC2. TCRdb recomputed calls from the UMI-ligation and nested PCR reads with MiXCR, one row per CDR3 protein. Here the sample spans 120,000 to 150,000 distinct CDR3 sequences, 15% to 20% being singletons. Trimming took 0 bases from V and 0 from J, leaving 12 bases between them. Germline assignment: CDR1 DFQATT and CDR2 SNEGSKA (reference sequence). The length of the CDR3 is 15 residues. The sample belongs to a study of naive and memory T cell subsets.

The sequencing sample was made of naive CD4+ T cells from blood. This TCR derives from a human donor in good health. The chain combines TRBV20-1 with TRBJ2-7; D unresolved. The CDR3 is CSARDRRIDSYEQYF. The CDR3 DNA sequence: TGCAGTGCTAGAGATCGGCGGATAGACTCCTACGAGCAGTACTTC.